A selection of T cell receptor beta chains follows, all from one sample in a study of blood T cell repertoires in COVID-19. Some clones are missing from TCRdb's copy, which holds only in-frame ones; the method was immunoSEQ multiplex PCR. The sample has 45,000 to 60,000 clones; around four fifths are singletons. The sample was peripheral blood. Receptors were obtained from a woman in her fifties or sixties with acute or convalescent COVID-19. CDR3s include the opening cysteine and the closing phenylalanine or tryptophan. Each record gives: clone size, V gene, D gene, J gene, CDR3 DNA, CDR3 protein. A D gene is named only where the DNA matches it firmly. Clone size is given for some rows only: seen once, a few or many times, or a class if the clone is expanded.

NA	TRBV2	NA	TRBJ1-5	TGTGCCAGCAAACCGGTGGGGGCCCCTGATTGGGATGGACAGCCCCAGCATTTT	CASKPVGAPDWDGQPQHF
NA	TRBV28	TRBD2	TRBJ2-3	TGTGCCAGCGGGTCGGGAGGACGCACAGATACGCAGTATTTT	CASGSGGRTDTQYF
NA	TRBV28	NA	TRBJ1-4	TGTGCCAGCAGAAAAGCAGGGGTCGGGAATGAAAAACTGTTTTTT	CASRKAGVGNEKLFF
NA	TRBV6-5	NA	TRBJ2-7	TGTGCCAGCAGGAGGACTGTAACCTCCTACGAGCAGTACTTC	CASRRTVTSYEQYF
NA	TRBV18	TRBD1	TRBJ1-5	TGTGCCAGCTCACCACCGGGACAGGGGGCTGGAAGCAATCAGCCCCAGCATTTT	CASSPPGQGAGSNQPQHF
NA	TRBV5-1	NA	TRBJ2-1	TGCGCCAGCGGACCGCGGGGCCCCTACAATGAGCAGTTCTTC	CASGPRGPYNEQFF
NA	TRBV2	NA	TRBJ2-7	TGTGCCAGCAGCCCTAGACAGGTTACCTACGAGCAGTACTTC	CASSPRQVTYEQYF
NA	TRBV2	NA	TRBJ2-7	TGTGCCAGCAATCGGGGGACCGACTACGAGCAGTACTTC	CASNRGTDYEQYF
NA	TRBV5-4	TRBD1	TRBJ1-2	TGTGCCAGCAGCTTAGGCGACAGGGGACCCGAATACTCCTATGGCTACACCTTC	CASSLGDRGPEYSYGYTF
NA	TRBV5-1	NA	TRBJ1-2	TGCGCCAGCAGCTTGGTAGTCGGGAACTATGGCTACACCTTC	CASSLVVGNYGYTF
NA	TRBV12-3/TRBV12-4	NA	TRBJ2-7	TGTGCCAGCAGTAACGGGGGGCCCTACGAGCAGTACTTC	CASSNGGPYEQYF
NA	TRBV3-1/TRBV3-2	TRBD1	TRBJ1-1	TGTGCCAGCAGCAAGGGACAGGGAACGGCAACTTTCTTT	CASSKGQGTATFF
NA	TRBV5-8	TRBD1	TRBJ2-2	TGTGCCAGCAGCCCCAACTGGATACCCGGGACAGGGGGACGCACCGGGGAGCTGTTTTTT	CASSPNWIPGTGGRTGELFF
NA	TRBV18	TRBD1	TRBJ1-5	TGTGCCAGCTCACCAGAGGGGACAGGGACTGTCGGCAATCAGCCCCAGCATTTT	CASSPEGTGTVGNQPQHF
NA	TRBV18	TRBD1	TRBJ1-6	TGTGCCAGCTCACCAAGTAGACAGGGGAATTCACCCCTCCACTTT	CASSPSRQGNSPLHF
NA	TRBV30	NA	TRBJ1-2	TGTGCCTCCAAACTAACGGCAGGGACAGGCTACACCTTC	CASKLTAGTGYTF
once	TRBV5-4	NA	TRBJ2-7	TGTGCCAGTAGCCCTGGGCCCCCTCCCTACGAGCAGTACTTC	CASSPGPPPYEQYF
NA	TRBV27	NA	TRBJ1-6	TGTGCCAGCAGTTCCGCCCGGGGAACCAATTCACCCCTCCACTTT	CASSSARGTNSPLHF
few	TRBV19	TRBD1	TRBJ1-4	TGTGCCAGTAGTATCCTTCTGTTACTGAGGACAGGGCAGCGGAAACTGTTTTTT	CASSILLLLRTGQRKLFF
NA	TRBV7-2	TRBD2	TRBJ2-3	TGTGCCAGCAGCCCCTATGGAGCGGGGGGGCGAGATACGCAGTATTTT	CASSPYGAGGRDTQYF
NA	TRBV24-1	TRBD1	TRBJ1-2	TGTGCCACCAGTGATGTGACAGGGGGAAACTATGGCTACACCTTC	CATSDVTGGNYGYTF
NA	TRBV3-1/TRBV3-2	NA	TRBJ1-1	TGTGCCAGCAGCCAAGTCGGGAGGACTGAAGCTTTCTTT	CASSQVGRTEAFF
NA	TRBV6-1	NA	TRBJ1-5	TGTGCCAGCAGTGAATACCCATCCCCTGCGGATAGCAATCAGCCCCAGCATTTT	CASSEYPSPADSNQPQHF
once	TRBV7-8	TRBD1	TRBJ1-1	TGTGCCAGCAGCTTAGGACGGAAGACAGGGCTGGTGCCTGAAGCTTTCTTT	CASSLGRKTGLVPEAFF
NA	TRBV12-3/TRBV12-4	TRBD1	TRBJ1-2	TGTGCCAGCAGTTACAGGGGTTCACGTGGCTACACCTTC	CASSYRGSRGYTF
few	TRBV5-1	TRBD1	TRBJ1-2	TGCGCCAGCAGCACGACAGGGGCGGAGGGCTACACCTTC	CASSTTGAEGYTF
NA	TRBV19	TRBD2	TRBJ2-3	TGTGCCAGTAGCCGTCGACTAGCGGGAGGGTCAGATACGCAGTATTTT	CASSRRLAGGSDTQYF
once	TRBV6-5	NA	TRBJ1-6	TGTGCCAGCAGGTTAGGGGTTCTTCAGCCACCCCTCCACTTT	CASRLGVLQPPLHF
once	TRBV7-2	TRBD2	TRBJ2-3	TGTGCCAGCAGCTTAAGGGCGGGGGGCAGCACAGATACGCAGTATTTT	CASSLRAGGSTDTQYF
NA	TRBV19	NA	TRBJ2-1	TGTGCCAGTAGTAGTACAGTGGGTCTAATCAATGAGCAGTTCTTC	CASSSTVGLINEQFF
NA	TRBV7-9	NA	TRBJ1-1	TGTGCCAGCAGCTTAGCAGGAGGAGGGGCTGAAGCTTTCTTT	CASSLAGGGAEAFF
once	TRBV10-3	TRBD1	TRBJ2-2	TGTGCCATCAGTGAGTCCGGGACAGGCCAGAACACCGGGGAGCTGTTTTTT	CAISESGTGQNTGELFF
NA	TRBV9	NA	TRBJ2-1	TGTGCCAGCAGCACTACTAGTGCCCCCGACAATGAGCAGTTCTTC	CASSTTSAPDNEQFF
NA	TRBV4-2	TRBD2	TRBJ2-1	TGTGCCAGCAGCCAGGCCGGGACTAGCTCATACAATGAGCAGTTCTTC	CASSQAGTSSYNEQFF
few	TRBV30	NA	TRBJ1-1	TGTGCCTCGCAAAGGCGGGGACTGATGAACACTGAAGCTTTCTTT	CASQRRGLMNTEAFF
NA	TRBV7-8	NA	TRBJ1-1	TGTGCCAGCAGATCGGGCAGGGCCATGAACACTGAAGCTTTCTTT	CASRSGRAMNTEAFF
NA	TRBV3-1/TRBV3-2	NA	TRBJ1-2	TGTGCCAGCAGCCAAGACGTAGTGGGGCCCGGTGGCTACACCTTC	CASSQDVVGPGGYTF
NA	TRBV30	TRBD1	TRBJ2-1	TGTGCCTGGAGGAAGACAGGGACCACCTACAATGAGCAGTTCTTC	CAWRKTGTTYNEQFF
once	TRBV7-6	TRBD1	TRBJ2-1	TGTGCCAGCAGCTTAATCATAGGACAGGGTCAGTTCTTC	CASSLIIGQGQFF
NA	TRBV10-3	TRBD2	TRBJ2-5	TGTGCCTCCAGCGGGACTAGCGGGAGAGGCGGAGAGACCCAGTACTTC	CASSGTSGRGGETQYF
NA	TRBV24-1	NA	TRBJ1-2	TGTGCCACCAGTGACTCTAGGGACAACTCCAGGGGATTAAGTAAGGGCTACACCTTC	CATSDSRDNSRGLSKGYTF
NA	TRBV24-1	NA	TRBJ2-3	TGTGCCACCAGTGATTTAGGGGCGGGCACAGATACGCAGTATTTT	CATSDLGAGTDTQYF
few	TRBV24-1	NA	TRBJ2-1	TGTGCCACCAGCCAACTCAATGAGCAGTTCTTC	CATSQLNEQFF
NA	TRBV5-1	TRBD1	TRBJ2-7	TGCGCCAGCAGCTTGGCGGGGACAGGGACCTACGAGCAGTACTTC	CASSLAGTGTYEQYF
once	TRBV6-1	TRBD2	TRBJ2-3	TGTGCCAGCAGTGAAGGCAGCGGGGGCCAAGATACGCAGTATTTT	CASSEGSGGQDTQYF
once	TRBV27	NA	TRBJ1-2	TGTGCCAGCAGTCCACCAGGACACTACTATGGCTACACCTTC	CASSPPGHYYGYTF
NA	TRBV2	NA	TRBJ2-3	TGTGCCAGCAGTGAACTCGGCGGTTCCACAGATACGCAGTATTTT	CASSELGGSTDTQYF
NA	TRBV7-2	TRBD1	TRBJ1-6	TGTGCCAGCAGCTTGGGGGACAGGCGGAATTCACCCCTCCACTTT	CASSLGDRRNSPLHF
NA	TRBV27	TRBD1	TRBJ1-4	TGTGCCAGCGGAAGCCTAGGGGGCTCTAATGAAAAACTGTTTTTT	CASGSLGGSNEKLFF
NA	TRBV12-5	NA	TRBJ2-5	TGTGCTAGTGGTTTGGTAACAGGGTTCCAAACCGAAGAGACCCAGTACTTC	CASGLVTGFQTEETQYF
NA	TRBV5-1	TRBD2	TRBJ2-3	TGCGCCAGCAGCGGCGGGCGGGGGGGCGCAGATACGCAGTATTTT	CASSGGRGGADTQYF